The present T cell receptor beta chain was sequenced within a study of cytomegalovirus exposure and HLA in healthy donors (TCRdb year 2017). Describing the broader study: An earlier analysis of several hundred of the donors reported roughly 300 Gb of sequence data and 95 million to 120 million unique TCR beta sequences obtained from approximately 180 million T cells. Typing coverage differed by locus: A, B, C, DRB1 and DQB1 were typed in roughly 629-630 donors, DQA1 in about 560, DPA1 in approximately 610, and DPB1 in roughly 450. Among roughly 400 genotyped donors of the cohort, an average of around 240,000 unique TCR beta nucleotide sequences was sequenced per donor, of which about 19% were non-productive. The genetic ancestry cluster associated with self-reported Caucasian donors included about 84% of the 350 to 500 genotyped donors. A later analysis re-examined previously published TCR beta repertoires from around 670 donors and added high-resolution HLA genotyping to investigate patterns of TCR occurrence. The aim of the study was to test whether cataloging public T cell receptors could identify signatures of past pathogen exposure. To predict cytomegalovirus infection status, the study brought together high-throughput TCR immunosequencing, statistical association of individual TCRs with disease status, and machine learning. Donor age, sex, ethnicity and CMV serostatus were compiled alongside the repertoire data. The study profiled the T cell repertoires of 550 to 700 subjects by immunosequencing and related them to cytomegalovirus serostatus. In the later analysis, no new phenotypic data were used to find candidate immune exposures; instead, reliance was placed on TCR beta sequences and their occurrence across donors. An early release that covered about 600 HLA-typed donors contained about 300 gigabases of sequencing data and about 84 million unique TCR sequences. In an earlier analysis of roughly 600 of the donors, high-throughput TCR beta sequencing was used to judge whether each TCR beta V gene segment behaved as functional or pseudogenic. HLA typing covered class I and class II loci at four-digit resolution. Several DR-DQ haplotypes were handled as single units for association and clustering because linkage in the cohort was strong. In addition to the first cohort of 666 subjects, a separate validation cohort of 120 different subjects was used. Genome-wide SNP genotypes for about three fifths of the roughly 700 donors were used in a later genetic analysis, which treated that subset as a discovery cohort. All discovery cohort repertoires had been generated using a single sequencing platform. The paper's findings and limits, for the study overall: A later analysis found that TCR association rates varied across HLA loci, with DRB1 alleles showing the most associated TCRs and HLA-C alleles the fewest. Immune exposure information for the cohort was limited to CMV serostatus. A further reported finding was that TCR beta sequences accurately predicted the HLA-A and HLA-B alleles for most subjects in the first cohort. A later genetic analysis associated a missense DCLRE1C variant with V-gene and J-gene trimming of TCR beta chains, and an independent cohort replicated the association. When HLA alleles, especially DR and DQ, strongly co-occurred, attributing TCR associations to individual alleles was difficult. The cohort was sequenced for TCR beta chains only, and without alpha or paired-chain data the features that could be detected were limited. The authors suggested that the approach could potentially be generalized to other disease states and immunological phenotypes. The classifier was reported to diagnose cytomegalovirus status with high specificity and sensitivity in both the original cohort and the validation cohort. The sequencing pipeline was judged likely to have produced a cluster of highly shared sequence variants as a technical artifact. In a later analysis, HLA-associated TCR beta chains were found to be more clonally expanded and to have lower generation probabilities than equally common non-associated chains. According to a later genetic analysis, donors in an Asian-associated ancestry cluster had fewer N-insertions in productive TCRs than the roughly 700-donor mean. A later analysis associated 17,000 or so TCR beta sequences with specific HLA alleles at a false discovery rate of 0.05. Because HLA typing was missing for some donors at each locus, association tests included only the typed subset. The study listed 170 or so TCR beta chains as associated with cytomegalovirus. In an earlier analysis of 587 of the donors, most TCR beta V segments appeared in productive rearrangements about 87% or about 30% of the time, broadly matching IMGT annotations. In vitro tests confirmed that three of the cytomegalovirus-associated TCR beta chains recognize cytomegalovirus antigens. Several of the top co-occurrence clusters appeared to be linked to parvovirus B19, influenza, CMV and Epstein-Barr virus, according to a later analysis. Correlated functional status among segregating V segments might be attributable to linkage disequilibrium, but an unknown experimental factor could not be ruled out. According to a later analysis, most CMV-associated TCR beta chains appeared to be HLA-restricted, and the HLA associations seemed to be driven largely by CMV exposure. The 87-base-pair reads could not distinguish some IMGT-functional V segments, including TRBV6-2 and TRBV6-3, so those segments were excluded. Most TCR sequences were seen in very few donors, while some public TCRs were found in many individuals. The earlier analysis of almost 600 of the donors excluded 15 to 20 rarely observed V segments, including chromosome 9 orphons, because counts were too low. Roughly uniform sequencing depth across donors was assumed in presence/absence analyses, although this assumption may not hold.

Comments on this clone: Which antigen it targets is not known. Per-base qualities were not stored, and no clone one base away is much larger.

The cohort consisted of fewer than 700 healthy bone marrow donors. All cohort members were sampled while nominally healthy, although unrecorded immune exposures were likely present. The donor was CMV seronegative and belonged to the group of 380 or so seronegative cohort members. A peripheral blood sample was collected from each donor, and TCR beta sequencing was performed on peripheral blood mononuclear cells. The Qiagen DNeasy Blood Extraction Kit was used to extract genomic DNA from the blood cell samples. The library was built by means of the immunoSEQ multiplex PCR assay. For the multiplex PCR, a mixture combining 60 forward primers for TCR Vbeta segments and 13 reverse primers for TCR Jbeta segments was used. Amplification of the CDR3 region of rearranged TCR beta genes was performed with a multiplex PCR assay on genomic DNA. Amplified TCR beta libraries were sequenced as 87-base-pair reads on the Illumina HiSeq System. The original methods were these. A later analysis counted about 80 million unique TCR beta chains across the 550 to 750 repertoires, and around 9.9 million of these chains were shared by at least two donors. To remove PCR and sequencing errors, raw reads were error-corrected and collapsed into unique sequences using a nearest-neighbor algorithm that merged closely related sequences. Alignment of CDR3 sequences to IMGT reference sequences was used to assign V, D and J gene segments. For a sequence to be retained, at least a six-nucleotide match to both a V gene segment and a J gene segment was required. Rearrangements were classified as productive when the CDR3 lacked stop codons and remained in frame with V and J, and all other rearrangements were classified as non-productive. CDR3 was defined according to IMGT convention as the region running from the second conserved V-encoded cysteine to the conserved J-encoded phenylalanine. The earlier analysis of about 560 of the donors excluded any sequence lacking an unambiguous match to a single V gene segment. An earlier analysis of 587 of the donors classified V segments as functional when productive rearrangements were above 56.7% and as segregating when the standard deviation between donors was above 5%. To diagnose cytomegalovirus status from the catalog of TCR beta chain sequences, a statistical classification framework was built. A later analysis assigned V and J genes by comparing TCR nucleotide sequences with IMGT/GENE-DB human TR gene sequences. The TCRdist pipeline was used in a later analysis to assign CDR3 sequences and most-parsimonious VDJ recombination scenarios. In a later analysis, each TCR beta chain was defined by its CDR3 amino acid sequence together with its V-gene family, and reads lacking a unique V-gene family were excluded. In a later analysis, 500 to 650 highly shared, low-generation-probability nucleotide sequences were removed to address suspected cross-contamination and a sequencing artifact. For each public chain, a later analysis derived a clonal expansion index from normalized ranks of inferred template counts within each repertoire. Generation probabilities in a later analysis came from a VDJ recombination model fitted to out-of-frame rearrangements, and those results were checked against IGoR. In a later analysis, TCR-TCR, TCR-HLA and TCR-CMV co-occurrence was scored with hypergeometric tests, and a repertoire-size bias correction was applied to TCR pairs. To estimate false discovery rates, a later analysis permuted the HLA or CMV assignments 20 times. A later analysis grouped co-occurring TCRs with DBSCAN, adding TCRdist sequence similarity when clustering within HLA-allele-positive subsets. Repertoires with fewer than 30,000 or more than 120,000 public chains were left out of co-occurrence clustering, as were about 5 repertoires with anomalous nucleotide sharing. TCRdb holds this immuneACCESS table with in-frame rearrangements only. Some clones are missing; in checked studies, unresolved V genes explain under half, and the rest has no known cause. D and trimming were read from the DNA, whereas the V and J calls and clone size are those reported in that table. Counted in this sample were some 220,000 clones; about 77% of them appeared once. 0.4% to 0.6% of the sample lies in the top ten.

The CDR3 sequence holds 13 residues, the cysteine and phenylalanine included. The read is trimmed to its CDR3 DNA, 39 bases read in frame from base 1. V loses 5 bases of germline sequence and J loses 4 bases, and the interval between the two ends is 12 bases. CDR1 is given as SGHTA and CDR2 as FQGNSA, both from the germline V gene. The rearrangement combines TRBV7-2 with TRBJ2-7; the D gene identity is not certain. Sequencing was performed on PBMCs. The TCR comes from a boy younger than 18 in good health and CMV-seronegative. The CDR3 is CASSLLVMYEQYF. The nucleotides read TGTGCCAGCAGCCTCCTAGTTATGTACGAGCAGTACTTC.